Each of the 8 T cell receptor beta chains below was sequenced from the same sample in a study of blood T cell repertoires in COVID-19. Produced via immunoSEQ multiplex PCR; TCRdb's table is partial and in-frame only. The sample lists fewer than 400,000 clones, roughly 90% seen once, with 1.5% to 2% in the top ten. The sequenced material came from PBMCs or T cells enriched from blood (not recorded which). These receptors all come from a woman under 40 who had recovered from COVID-19.

The chain links TRBV6-6 to TRBJ2-1; D is ambiguous. Trimming pared 5 bases from V and 9 bases from J, leaving 11 bases between. This CDR3 is built from 12 residues. Looked up from germline, CDR1 is MNHNY and CDR2 is SVGAGI (reference sequence). The DNA of the CDR3 is TGTGCCAGCAGTCCCCCTGCAGGTGAGCAGTTCTTC. Translated, it gives CASSPPAGEQFF.

The chain carries TRBV5-4 and TRBJ2-1; TRBD2 aligns across 14 bases. The junction had 8 bases not matched to a gene; V was cut back by 5 bases and J by 7 bases. CDR1 and CDR2 from the germline V gene are SGHNT and YYREEE (reference sequence). This CDR3 has 16 amino acids. CDR3 in amino acids: CASRPGTSGSVNEQFF. In nucleotides, the CDR3 is TGTGCCAGCAGACCCGGGACTAGCGGGAGTGTGAATGAGCAGTTCTTC. Full variable domain (remainder filled in from reference TRBV5-4 and TRBJ2-1): ETGVTQSPTHLIKTRGQQVTLRCSSQSGHNTVSWYQQALGQGPQFIFQYYREEENGRGNFPPRFSGLQFPNYSSELNVNALELDDSALYLCASRPGTSGSVNEQFFGPGTRLTVL.

The CDR3, as DNA: TGTGCCAGCAGTAGGGCGGGACGGACCTACAATGAGCAGTTCTTC. It codes for CASSRAGRTYNEQFF. The V and J genes are TRBV2 and TRBJ2-1; TRBD2 is a possible D gene (6 bases). The V gene's germline CDR1 is SNHLY and CDR2 FYNNEI. The CDR3 totals 15 residues. The V end was cut by 5 bases, the J end by 2 bases, with 13 bases between.

The chain combines TRBV29-1 with TRBJ2-7; 15 bases are shared with TRBD2. J gave up 6 bases and V 6 bases, and 3 bases lay outside the gene matches. There are 13 residues in the CDR3. The germline V gene has CDR1 SQVTM and CDR2 ANQGSEA. CDR3 sequence (DNA): TGCAGCGTAGGACTAGCGGGGGGGCGCGAGCAGTACTTC. This translates into CSVGLAGGREQYF.

The V call is TRBV29-1, the J call TRBJ2-1, with D unresolved. The CDR3 has 14 residues. Trimming removed 4 bases from V and 2 bases from J, with 12 bases in between. The germline CDR1 and CDR2 sequences are SQVTM and ANQGSEA. CDR3 residues: CSVGVAPAYNEQFF. The CDR3 DNA follows: TGCAGCGTTGGGGTAGCTCCAGCCTACAATGAGCAGTTCTTC.

A single count supports this clone. The V and J genes are TRBV5-1 and TRBJ1-1, with D possibly matching TRBD1 (6 bases). The CDR3 consists of 17 residues. V shed 4 bases and J shed 1 base, with 20 bases lying between them. CDR1 is SGHRS, CDR2 YFSETQ, per germline. CDR3 coding DNA: TGCGCCAGCAGCCCCACGGAACACAGAGGGGGGAACACTGAAGCTTTCTTT. This codes for CASSPTEHRGGNTEAFF. The entire variable domain, with the rest obtained from reference TRBV5-1 and TRBJ1-1, is as follows: KAGVTQTPRYLIKTRGQQVTLSCSPISGHRSVSWYQQTPGQGLQFLFEYFSETQRNKGNFPGRFSGRQFSNSRSEMNVSTLELGDSALYLCASSPTEHRGGNTEAFFGQGTRLTVV.

This chain links TRBV19 with TRBJ1-6, with a tentative D call TRBD1 (5 bases). CDR3 length: 15 residues. The V and J ends lost 5 bases and 3 bases respectively, with 11 bases between them. Germline CDR1 and CDR2: LNHDA and SQIVND (reference sequence). The CDR3 DNA follows: TGTGCCAGTAGTCCGAGACAGCACTATAATTCACCCCTCCACTTT. This translates into CASSPRQHYNSPLHF.

To note about this clone: A clone one base away is much larger, so this may be a read error. This chain links TRBV5-1 with TRBJ1-2, with 7 bases identical to TRBD1. CDR3 size: 15 residues. Germline V gene sequence: CDR1 SGHRS, CDR2 YFSETQ. The trim removed 4 bases at V and 7 bases at J, leaving 13 bases unmatched. The CDR3 spells CASSPELRGRGGYTF. The CDR3 DNA reads as TGCGCCAGCAGCCCGGAGTTGAGGGGGCGAGGTGGCTACACCTTC.